The 27 T cell receptor beta chains presented below share a single source sample, sequenced in a study of blood T cell repertoires in COVID-19. Libraries were prepared by immunoSEQ multiplex PCR; TCRdb keeps only in-frame clonotypes and omits some of them. The sample contains about 190,000 clones, about 86% of which appear only once. What was sequenced was peripheral blood. These receptors were obtained from a man in his forties or fifties with active or convalescent COVID-19.

The J gene is TRBJ2-5, the V gene TRBV18; the match to TRBD1 covers 7 bases. This CDR3 has 14 residues. Germline CDR1 is KGHSH and CDR2 is LQKENI. With 5 bases clipped from V and 4 bases from J, the junction kept 7 bases outside the gene matches. The chain's CDR3 is CASSDIQGRETQYF. CDR3 sequence (DNA): TGTGCCAGCTCAGATATACAGGGGAGAGAGACCCAGTACTTC. The whole variable domain, filled in from reference TRBV18 and TRBJ2-5, reads NAGVMQNPRHLVRRRGQEARLRCSPMKGHSHVYWYRQLPEEGLKFMVYLQKENIIDESGMPKERFSAEFPKEGPSILRIQQVVRGDSAAYFCASSDIQGRETQYFGPGTRLLVL.

The chain has TRBV23-1 and TRBJ1-2; D is perhaps TRBD1 (5 bases). TRBV23-1 is reported as an ORF; its role is uncertain. The CDR3 is 16 amino acids. Trimming took 7 bases from V and 2 from J, leaving 20 bases between them. The CDR3 region is CASINGTPTDNYGYTF. The CDR3 coding sequence is TGCGCCAGCATTAACGGGACTCCGACAGACAACTATGGCTACACCTTC.

The V and J genes are TRBV10-3 and TRBJ2-7, with D maybe TRBD1 (5 bases). Germline V CDR1 and CDR2: ENHRY, SYGVKD. Trimming left V 3 bases short and J 1 base short, with 10 bases between. The CDR3 has 14 residues. The chain's CDR3 is CAISERAGSYEQYF. DNA for the CDR3: TGTGCCATCAGTGAAAGGGCAGGGTCCTACGAGCAGTACTTC.

CDR3: CASSYSPGRGLEETQYF. The CDR3 nucleotides are TGTGCCAGCAGTTACTCGCCGGGCAGGGGCCTCGAAGAGACCCAGTACTTC. V gene TRBV6-2 or TRBV6-3 combines with J gene TRBJ2-5, with TRBD1 as a possible D gene (6 bases). This CDR3 contains 17 residues. The germline V gene has CDR1 MNHEY and CDR2 SVGEGT. V was trimmed by 0 bases and J by 3 bases, leaving 17 bases between them.

This clone was seen once. The chain couples TRBV6-5 to TRBJ1-2; D is possibly TRBD1 (6 bases). Looked up from germline, CDR1 is MNHEY and CDR2 is SVGAGI. Between the trimmed V and J ends, which lost 6 bases and 2 bases, there was a span of 13 bases. CDR3 size: 14 residues. CDR3 amino acids: CASRRQAINYGYTF. For the CDR3, the DNA is TGTGCCAGCAGACGACAGGCTATCAACTATGGCTACACCTTC.

The genes are TRBV10-3 and TRBJ1-4; weak D call: TRBD1 (6 bases). Trimming took 0 bases from V and 5 from J, leaving 10 bases between them. CDR3 length: 15 residues. The V gene's germline CDR1 is ENHRY and CDR2 SYGVKD. CDR3 in amino acids: CAISESPGVNEKLFF. The CDR3 DNA is TGTGCCATCAGTGAGTCTCCAGGGGTAAATGAAAAACTGTTTTTT.

J is TRBJ2-1 and V is TRBV6-2 or TRBV6-3; 8 nucleotides match TRBD2. Trimming cost V 6 bases and J 6 bases; bases outside gene matches: 16. Germline V gene lookup returns CDR1 MNHEY and CDR2 SVGEGT. The CDR3 length is 17 residues. The CDR3 coding sequence is TGTGCCAGCAGCTTTCCCTCTGGCGGGAGGTTGTCCAATGAGCAGTTCTTC. Translating it yields CASSFPSGGRLSNEQFF.

The V and J genes are TRBV18 and TRBJ1-2, with D perhaps TRBD1 (6 bases). This CDR3 contains 14 residues. The V end was cut by 7 bases, the J end by 2 bases, with 14 bases between. Germline V lookup: CDR1 KGHSH, CDR2 LQKENI. This chain's CDR3 is CASLPGTTNYGYTF. The CDR3 bases are TGTGCCAGCTTGCCCGGGACAACCAACTATGGCTACACCTTC.

This sequence joins TRBV27 and TRBJ2-7; D might be TRBD2 (6 bases). CDR1 is MNHEY and CDR2 is SMNVEV in the germline V gene (reference sequence). CDR3 length: 16 amino acids. Deletions cut 2 bases from V and 3 bases from J, with 17 bases between. The chain's CDR3 is CASSLLFREDSYEQYF. As DNA, the CDR3 is TGTGCCAGCAGTTTACTTTTCAGGGAGGATAGCTACGAGCAGTACTTC.

The chain combines TRBV27 with TRBJ2-3, with a tentative D call TRBD1 (6 bases). With 2 bases removed from V and 13 bases from J, the gap between germline ends came to 13 bases. CDR1 and CDR2 from the germline V gene are MNHEY and SMNVEV (reference sequence). The CDR3 spans 12 residues. The CDR3 sequence: CASSLAGQTKYF. CDR3 bases: TGTGCCAGCAGTTTAGCCGGACAGACGAAGTATTTT.

The V call is TRBV5-8, the J call TRBJ1-3, with D perhaps matching TRBD1 (5 bases). Germline CDR1 reads SGHTS; CDR2 reads YDEGEE. The CDR3 spans 14 residues. Trimming stripped 2 bases from V and 0 bases from J, with 6 bases between. The CDR3 protein is CASSFRVSGNTIYF. The CDR3 DNA reads as TGTGCCAGCAGCTTCAGGGTCTCTGGAAACACCATATATTTT. Full variable domain (missing parts from reference TRBV5-8 and TRBJ1-3): EAGVTQSPTHLIKTRGQQATLRCSPISGHTSVYWYQQALGLGLQFLLWYDEGEERNRGNFPPRFSGRQFPNYSSELNVNALELEDSALYLCASSFRVSGNTIYFGEGSWLTVV.

The chain combines TRBV28 with TRBJ2-7; 11 nucleotides align to TRBD1. The trim removed 3 bases at V and 3 bases at J, leaving 4 bases unmatched. The CDR3 sequence is 15 residues long. Germline CDR1 MDHEN, CDR2 SYDVKM. The CDR3 bases are TGTGCCAGCAGTTTTTACGGGACAGGGGGCTACGAGCAGTACTTC. This gives the protein CASSFYGTGGYEQYF.

CDR3 nucleotides: TGTGCCAGCAGCACGGACAGGGGGCGGATTGAAAAACTGTTTTTT. This sequence encodes CASSTDRGRIEKLFF. The chain recombines TRBV7-2 with TRBJ1-4, with 11 bases aligning to TRBD1. The germline V gene encodes CDR1 SGHTA and CDR2 FQGNSA. The CDR3 runs 15 residues. V lost 5 bases, J lost 7 bases, and 6 bases stayed unmatched. The full variable domain, with the rest looked up from reference TRBV7-2 and TRBJ1-4, is GAGVSQSPSNKVTEKGKDVELRCDPISGHTALYWYRQSLGQGLEFLIYFQGNSAPDKSGLPSDRFSAERTGGSVSTLTIQRTQQEDSAVYLCASSTDRGRIEKLFFGSGTQLSVL.

The V gene is TRBV4-1, the J gene TRBJ1-1; TRBD1 agrees at 8 bases. The V gene end was trimmed by 4 bases and the J gene end by 5 bases; junction bases not matched to a gene: 9. The length of the CDR3 is 15 residues. CDR1 MGHRA and CDR2 YSYEKL come from the germline V gene. As DNA, the CDR3 is TGCGCCAGCAGCCGGGTTGGACAGGGATTGACTGAAGCTTTCTTT. Amino acids: CASSRVGQGLTEAFF.

The chain employs TRBV7-2 and TRBJ1-1, with a weak D call TRBD1 (6 bases). Looked up from germline, CDR1 is SGHTA and CDR2 is FQGNSA. This CDR3 comprises 16 residues. The V gene lost 5 bases and the J gene lost 4 bases, with 20 bases spanning the gap. CDR3 DNA sequence: TGTGCCAGCAGCGAGGGGGGGCCAGGGAGTTCCACTGAAGCTTTCTTT. This codes for CASSEGGPGSSTEAFF.

The J gene is TRBJ1-1, the V gene TRBV18; 7 bases agree with TRBD1. Trimming at V came to 5 bases and at J to 0 bases, leaving 9 bases not matched to a gene. Germline V gene data show CDR1 as KGHSH and CDR2 as LQKENI. This CDR3 is 16 amino acids long. The CDR3 nucleotides are TGTGCCAGCTCATCGGACAGGATCCCCATGAACACTGAAGCTTTCTTT. Translated, it gives CASSSDRIPMNTEAFF.

V and J are TRBV28 and TRBJ1-6; TRBD1 might be the D (5 bases). The germline V gene has CDR1 MDHEN and CDR2 SYDVKM. This CDR3 spans 13 amino acids. V was cut by 7 bases and J by 9 bases, with 13 bases left in between. The CDR3 protein is CASMYGGVSPLHF. The DNA of the CDR3 is TGTGCCAGCATGTATGGAGGGGTTTCACCCCTCCACTTT.

This clone was counted a few times. The chain has TRBV19 and TRBJ2-2, with D possibly matching TRBD2 (6 bases). V lost 5 bases and J 0 bases, leaving 10 bases between the germline ends. There are 15 residues in the CDR3. Germline V gene sequence: CDR1 LNHDA, CDR2 SQIVND (reference sequence). In nucleotides, the CDR3 is TGTGCCAGTAGTGGAGTAGCGGCGAACACCGGGGAGCTGTTTTTT. This gives the protein CASSGVAANTGELFF.

V usage is TRBV5-5 and J usage is TRBJ1-4; 7 bases match TRBD1. The CDR3 spans 15 residues. CDR1 is SGHKS and CDR2 is YYEKEE in the germline V gene (reference sequence). V gave up 0 bases and J gave up 15 bases; unmatched junction bases: 14. The CDR3 protein is CASSLDRDRATRVFF. In DNA, the CDR3 is TGTGCCAGCAGCTTGGATCGCGACAGGGCAACTCGGGTGTTTTTT.

V is TRBV3-1 (or the pseudogene TRBV3-2) and J is TRBJ1-2; D may be TRBD1 (6 bases). In germline, CDR1 is LGHDT, CDR2 YNNKEL (reference sequence). The CDR3 covers 14 residues. Trimming stripped 4 bases from V and 0 bases from J, with 9 bases between. The CDR3 coding sequence is TGTGCCAGCAGCCGAGGACAGCCTAACTATGGCTACACCTTC. Translated, it gives CASSRGQPNYGYTF.

The chain combines TRBV6-5 with TRBJ1-4, with TRBD1 matching 7 bases. From germline, CDR1 is MNHEY and CDR2 SVGAGI. The trim removed 7 bases at V and 5 bases at J, leaving 10 bases unmatched. The CDR3 is 15 amino acids. The CDR3 nucleotides are TGTGCCAGCATACCCCGGACAGGAATAAATGAAAAACTGTTTTTT. Its protein is CASIPRTGINEKLFF.

On this clone: An end of the junction differs from the germline gene, which may be a read error. J is TRBJ2-7 and V is TRBV7-7; 12 bases are shared with TRBD2. The CDR3 totals 16 residues. Germline CDR1 is SSHAT and CDR2 is FNYEAQ (reference sequence). The CDR3 is CASSEGLAGSSYEQYF. CDR3 nucleotide sequence: TGTGCTAGCAGCGAAGGACTAGCGGGGAGCTCCTACGAGCAGTACTTC.

This chain uses TRBV30 with TRBJ2-7, with 7 nucleotides matching TRBD2. Trimming cost V 0 bases and J 3 bases; bases outside gene matches: 11. Per germline, CDR1 GTSNPN and CDR2 SVGIG (reference sequence). The CDR3 contains 16 residues. The CDR3 reads CAWSVYVGTGGYEQYF. The CDR3 DNA sequence: TGTGCCTGGAGTGTATACGTCGGGACGGGGGGCTACGAGCAGTACTTC.

V usage is TRBV14 and J usage is TRBJ2-7; 11 bases agree with TRBD2. V lost 4 bases, J lost 2 bases, and 4 bases stayed unmatched. The length of the CDR3 is 15 residues. The V gene's germline CDR1 is SGHDN and CDR2 FVKESK. CDR3 loop: CASSLTSGITYEQYF. The CDR3 DNA reads TGTGCCAGCAGCCTGACTAGCGGGATCACCTACGAGCAGTACTTC.

The chain joins TRBV28 to TRBJ1-5; 9 nucleotides match TRBD1. The CDR3 runs to 15 residues. V shed 6 bases and J 4 bases; nucleotides not matched to a gene: 7. The germline V gene encodes CDR1 MDHEN and CDR2 SYDVKM. The CDR3 here is CASRGGTGKNQPQHF. CDR3 DNA: TGTGCCAGCAGGGGAGGGACAGGGAAGAATCAGCCCCAGCATTTT.

This rearrangement joins TRBV18 to TRBJ1-1, with D perhaps TRBD1 (6 bases). Germline CDR1 and CDR2: KGHSH and LQKENI. Trimming removed 4 bases from V and 1 base from J, with 16 bases in between. This CDR3 is built from 16 residues. In DNA form, the CDR3 reads TGTGCCAGCTCACACCAACAGGGAAAGGAGAACACTGAAGCTTTCTTT. This gives the protein CASSHQQGKENTEAFF.

The chain couples TRBV19 to TRBJ2-7; maybe TRBD1 (6 bases). CDR1 is LNHDA, CDR2 SQIVND, per germline (reference sequence). V lost 6 bases, J lost 8 bases, and 20 bases lay in between. The CDR3 is 14 residues long. The CDR3 DNA reads as TGTGCCAGTAGCCCCCGGGGCCAGGGGTTGCAGCAGTACTTC. Translated, it gives CASSPRGQGLQQYF.